The 6 T cell receptor beta chains below all came from one sample that was sequenced in a study of blood T cell repertoires in COVID-19. Generated by immunoSEQ multiplex PCR, the TCRdb table keeps only in-frame clones and is missing some. Seen here are 62,000 or so clones, around 85% observed once, and the top ten hold more than 1.4%. The sequencing sample was made of peripheral blood. These receptors originate from a woman between 55 and 75 years old with acute or convalescent COVID-19.

This clone appeared a single time. V is TRBV12-3 or TRBV12-4 and J is TRBJ1-1; D possibly corresponds to TRBD1 (5 bases). The CDR3 sequence is 13 residues long. V was pared by 7 bases and J by 0 bases, with 9 bases between. The CDR3 coding sequence is TGTGCCAGCACCGCGACAGTGAACACTGAAGCTTTCTTT. Its translation: CASTATVNTEAFF.

V is TRBV5-5 and J is TRBJ2-5; 8 bases match TRBD1. This CDR3 spans 14 amino acids. With V trimmed by 6 bases and J by 3 bases, 7 bases remained unmatched. Per germline, CDR1 SGHKS and CDR2 YYEKEE (reference sequence). The CDR3 DNA is TGTGCCAGCATCAGACAGGGGTTGGAAGAGACCCAGTACTTC. Protein: CASIRQGLEETQYF.

The V and J genes are TRBV25-1 and TRBJ2-7, with TRBD2 matching over 8 bases. This CDR3 spans 12 amino acids. CDR1 is MGHDK and CDR2 is SYGVNS in the germline V gene. J lost 3 bases, V lost 9 bases, and 4 bases had no gene match. The CDR3 spells CASAGGLYEQYF. The CDR3, as DNA: TGTGCCAGTGCGGGGGGACTCTACGAGCAGTACTTC.

The V call is TRBV5-5, the J call TRBJ2-3; weak D call: TRBD1 (6 bases). Germline-derived CDR1 and CDR2 are SGHKS and YYEKEE (reference sequence). The CDR3 consists of 14 residues. The V gene lost 1 base and the J gene lost 1 base, with 7 bases spanning the gap. The CDR3 here is CASSLPGGTDTQYF. The DNA of the CDR3 is TGTGCCAGCAGCTTGCCAGGGGGCACAGATACGCAGTATTTT.

As concerns this clone: Other DNA sequences within the sample encode an identical CDR3. This chain links TRBV5-1 with TRBJ1-6; 8 nucleotides match TRBD1. This CDR3 contains 15 residues. V lost 0 bases, J lost 7 bases, and 3 bases stayed unmatched. CDR1 SGHRS and CDR2 YFSETQ come from the germline V gene. CDR3 bases: TGCGCCAGCAGCTTGGGGCAGGGGGCGAATTCACCCCTCCACTTT. Translation gives CASSLGQGANSPLHF. Full variable domain (rest looked up from reference TRBV5-1 and TRBJ1-6): KAGVTQTPRYLIKTRGQQVTLSCSPISGHRSVSWYQQTPGQGLQFLFEYFSETQRNKGNFPGRFSGRQFSNSRSEMNVSTLELGDSALYLCASSLGQGANSPLHFGNGTRLTVT.

This chain connects TRBV11-3 to TRBJ2-1; D gene uncertain. Trimming removed 0 bases from V and 6 bases from J, with 3 bases in between. The CDR3 is made up of 12 amino acids. Germline lookup yields CDR1 SGHNT and CDR2 YENEEA. The CDR3 region has the DNA TGTGCCAGCAGCTTAGACAGCAATGAGCAGTTCTTC. This encodes CASSLDSNEQFF.